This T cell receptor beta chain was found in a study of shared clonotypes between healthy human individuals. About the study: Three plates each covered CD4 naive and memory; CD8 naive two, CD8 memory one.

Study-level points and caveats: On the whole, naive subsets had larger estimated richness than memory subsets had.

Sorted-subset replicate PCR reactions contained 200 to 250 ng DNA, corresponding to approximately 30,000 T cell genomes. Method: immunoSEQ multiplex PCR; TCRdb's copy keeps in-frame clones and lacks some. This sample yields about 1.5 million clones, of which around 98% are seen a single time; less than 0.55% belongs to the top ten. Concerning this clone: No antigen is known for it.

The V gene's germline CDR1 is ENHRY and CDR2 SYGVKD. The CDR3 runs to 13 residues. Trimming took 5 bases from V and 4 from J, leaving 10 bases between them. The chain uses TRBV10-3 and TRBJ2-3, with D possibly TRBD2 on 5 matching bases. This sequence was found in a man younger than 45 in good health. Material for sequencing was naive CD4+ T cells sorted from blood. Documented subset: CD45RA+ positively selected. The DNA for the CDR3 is TGTGCCATCAGTTCGGACTTGGCAGATACGCAGTATTTT. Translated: CAISSDLADTQYF.